The clone carrying this T cell receptor (beta chain) turned up a few times. The data were obtained in a study of early T cells in non-severe SARS-CoV-2 infection. Germline loops: CDR1 DFQATT, CDR2 SNEGSKA (reference sequence). The CDR3 spans 16 residues. Trimming removed 3 bases from V and 4 bases from J, with 19 bases in between. Unique molecular identifiers were added to individual cDNA molecules. TCRdb reprocessed the 5' RACE reads via MiXCR and lists one record per CDR3 protein. The sample carries 20,000 to 30,000 distinct CDR3 sequences, approximately 6% recorded once. Sequenced sample: whole blood. The chain has TRBV20-1 and TRBJ1-5; D gene unclear. The receptor comes from an adult who was a healthcare worker with PCR-confirmed SARS-CoV-2 infection or an uninfected control (not recorded which). The CDR3 region is CSASVGKRAGNQPQHF. CDR3 nucleotides: TGCAGTGCTAGCGTTGGCAAGAGGGCGGGAAATCAGCCCCAGCATTTT.